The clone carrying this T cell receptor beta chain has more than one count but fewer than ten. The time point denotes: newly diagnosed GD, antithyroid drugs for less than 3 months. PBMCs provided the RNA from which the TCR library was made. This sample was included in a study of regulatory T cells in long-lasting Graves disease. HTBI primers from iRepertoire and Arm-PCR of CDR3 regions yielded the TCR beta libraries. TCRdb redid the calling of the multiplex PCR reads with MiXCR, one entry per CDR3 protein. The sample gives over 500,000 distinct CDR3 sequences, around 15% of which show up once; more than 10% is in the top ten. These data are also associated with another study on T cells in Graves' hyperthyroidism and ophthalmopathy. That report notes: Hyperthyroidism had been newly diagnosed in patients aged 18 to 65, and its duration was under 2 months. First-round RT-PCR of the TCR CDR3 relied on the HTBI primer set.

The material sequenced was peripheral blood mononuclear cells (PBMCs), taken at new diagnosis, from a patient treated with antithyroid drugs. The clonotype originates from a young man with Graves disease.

CDR3 residues: CSARDWGTGNTEAFF. CDR3 sequence (DNA): TGCAGTGCTAGAGATTGGGGGACGGGAAACACTGAAGCTTTCTTT. The chain is built from TRBV20-1 and TRBJ1-1, with a possible D match to TRBD1 (5 bases). CDR1 and CDR2 (germline): DFQATT, SNEGSKA (reference sequence). The length of the CDR3 is 15 residues. The V end was cut by 0 bases, the J end by 2 bases, with 13 bases between.